The 27 T cell receptor beta chains reported below all come from one sample, sequenced in a study of T cells after yellow fever vaccination. TCRdb used MiXCR to reprocess the 5' RACE reads, holding one entry per CDR3 protein. The sample has more than 110,000 distinct CDR3 sequences, about 6.9% seen once. The source was CD4+ T cells sorted from PBMCs, collected 10 days after the yellow fever booster vaccination. All receptors come from a young man who received the YFV17D yellow fever vaccine.

In its sample, this clonotype was seen many times. This chain links TRBV4-3 with TRBJ2-1; 7 bases line up with TRBD1. CDR1 and CDR2 from the germline V gene are LGHNA and YSLEER. The CDR3 covers 13 residues. The ends lost 5 bases at V and 8 bases at J; junction bases unmatched: 6. DNA of the CDR3: TGCGCCAGCAGCTACAGACAGGGTTATGAGCAGTTCTTC. Its translation: CASSYRQGYEQFF.

This clonotype was observed at least ten times. V is TRBV9 and J is TRBJ2-3; D is perhaps TRBD2 (7 bases). Between the trimmed V and J ends, which lost 0 bases and 4 bases, there was a span of 12 bases. Germline assignment: CDR1 SGDLS and CDR2 YYNGEE. The CDR3 sequence is 15 residues long. The CDR3 here is CASSVAAGAADTQYF. As DNA, the CDR3 is TGTGCCAGCAGCGTAGCGGCGGGGGCGGCAGATACGCAGTATTTT.

This clonotype has at least ten counts. V gene TRBV29-1 combines with J gene TRBJ2-4; 10 nucleotides match TRBD2. J lost 9 bases, V lost 3 bases, and 11 bases had no gene match. Germline lookup yields CDR1 SQVTM and CDR2 ANQGSEA. The length of the CDR3 is 15 residues. In nucleotides, the CDR3 is TGCAGCGTTGACTCGTCTAGCGGGAGTGTAGGCATTCAGTACTTC. It yields the protein CSVDSSSGSVGIQYF.

This clonotype was recorded at least ten times. The CDR3 sequence is CASSEARAYNEQFF. CDR3 DNA sequence: TGTGCCAGCAGTGAGGCGAGGGCCTACAATGAGCAGTTCTTC. The V call is TRBV25-1, the J call TRBJ2-1; tentative D call: TRBD2 (5 bases). Trimming pared 3 bases from V and 2 bases from J, leaving 8 bases between. This CDR3 has 14 amino acids. Germline CDR1 MGHDK, CDR2 SYGVNS.

In its sample, this clonotype was seen many times. The V and J genes are TRBV12-3 or TRBV12-4 and TRBJ1-5; the D gene is possibly TRBD1 (5 bases). The CDR3 runs to 14 residues. V was shortened by 3 bases and J by 6 bases, with 12 bases between the two germline ends. The CDR3 is CASSFRQGSQPQHF. The CDR3 DNA reads as TGTGCCAGCAGTTTCAGGCAGGGCTCTCAGCCCCAGCATTTT.

This clonotype has ten or more counts. The V call is TRBV27, the J call TRBJ1-1; 10 bases agree with TRBD1. Germline V CDR1 and CDR2: MNHEY, SMNVEV (reference sequence). The CDR3 totals 17 residues. Trimming removed 2 bases from V and 11 bases from J; junction bases left unmatched: 17. CDR3 region: CASSLAGTGVTRMGAFF. The CDR3 DNA reads as TGTGCCAGCAGTTTAGCGGGGACAGGGGTAACGAGGATGGGCGCTTTCTTT.

The genes are TRBV10-1 and TRBJ2-1, with 11 positions matching TRBD2. With V trimmed by 4 bases and J by 6 bases, 5 bases remained unmatched. Germline assignment: CDR1 WNHNN and CDR2 SYGVQD (reference sequence). The CDR3 sequence is 15 residues long. CDR3 region: CASSATSGSFNEQFF. DNA for the CDR3: TGCGCCAGCAGTGCTACTAGCGGGAGCTTCAATGAGCAGTTCTTC.

V is TRBV7-3 and J is TRBJ1-2; D is unresolved. The CDR3 length is 13 residues. V was trimmed by 1 base and J by 2 bases, leaving 5 bases between them. Germline lookup yields CDR1 SGHTA and CDR2 FQGTGA. DNA for the CDR3: TGTGCCAGCAGCTTAAAACAGAACTATGGCTACACCTTC. As protein: CASSLKQNYGYTF.

This clonotype was counted many times. V usage is TRBV9 and J usage is TRBJ2-7, with D uncertain. The CDR3 contains 11 residues. Germline lookup yields CDR1 SGDLS and CDR2 YYNGEE. The ends were cut back, 4 bases at V and 5 bases at J, with 7 bases in the middle. In DNA form, the CDR3 reads TGTGCCAGCAGCCTTGGAAACGAGCAGTACTTC. It encodes CASSLGNEQYF.

This clonotype occurred many times. This chain links TRBV12-3 or TRBV12-4 with TRBJ1-5; maybe TRBD1 (6 bases). The V gene lost 6 bases and the J gene lost 6 bases, with 18 bases spanning the gap. CDR3 length equals 15 residues. The CDR3 sequence: CASSGGGGRVQPQHF. CDR3 sequence (DNA): TGTGCCAGCAGCGGGGGCGGGGGGCGAGTTCAGCCCCAGCATTTT.

There are many counts of this clonotype. The rearrangement links TRBV10-3 to TRBJ2-7; 10 nucleotides align to TRBD2. The CDR3 consists of 14 residues. Per the germline V gene, CDR1 is ENHRY and CDR2 is SYGVKD. The V and J ends lost 0 bases and 7 bases, in that order; junction bases with no gene match: 3. The CDR3 spells CAISESPGLAEQYF. CDR3 coding DNA: TGTGCCATCAGTGAGTCTCCGGGACTAGCGGAGCAGTACTTC.

This clonotype was observed at least ten times. The chain joins TRBV9 to TRBJ2-7; no firm D call. The V end was cut by 1 base, the J end by 1 base, with 9 bases between. Germline CDR1 and CDR2: SGDLS and YYNGEE. This CDR3 has 14 residues. The CDR3 loop is CASSVSHRSYEQYF. As DNA, the CDR3 is TGTGCCAGCAGCGTATCTCATCGGTCCTACGAGCAGTACTTC. The full variable domain, rest sourced from reference TRBV9 and TRBJ2-7, is DSGVTQTPKHLITATGQRVTLRCSPRSGDLSVYWYQQSLDQGLQFLIQYYNGEERAKGNILERFSAQQFPDLHSELNLSSLELGDSALYFCASSVSHRSYEQYFGPGTRLTVT.

Ten or more counts support this clonotype. Here the CDR3 reads CASSRPGYGYTF. CDR3 coding DNA: TGTGCCAGCAGCCGCCCGGGGTATGGCTACACCTTC. The chain combines TRBV7-2 with TRBJ1-2; D is undetermined. The V gene lost 5 bases and the J gene lost 5 bases, with 9 bases spanning the gap. This CDR3 is 12 amino acids long. The germline V gene encodes CDR1 SGHTA and CDR2 FQGNSA.

The chain has TRBV11-2 and TRBJ2-5; D is ambiguous. Looked up from germline, CDR1 is SGHAT and CDR2 is FQNNGV. The V end was cut by 5 bases, the J end by 1 base, with 5 bases between. This CDR3 region has 12 residues. The CDR3 region is CASSTLQETQYF. The CDR3 bases are TGTGCCAGCAGCACCCTCCAAGAGACCCAGTACTTC.

This clonotype was picked up many times. The CDR3 DNA reads as TGTGCCAGCAGCTCGGGACAGGGGAGAGAGACCCAGTACTTC. Its translation is CASSSGQGRETQYF. The chain employs TRBV11-2 and TRBJ2-5; 10 bases match TRBD1. V shed 4 bases and J 4 bases; nucleotides not matched to a gene: 3. This CDR3 has 14 residues. Germline V lookup: CDR1 SGHAT, CDR2 FQNNGV. The full variable domain, completed using reference TRBV11-2 and TRBJ2-5, is EAGVAQSPRYKIIEKRQSVAFWCNPISGHATLYWYQQILGQGPKLLIQFQNNGVVDDSQLPKDRFSAERLKGVDSTLKIQPAKLEDSAVYLCASSSGQGRETQYFGPGTRLLVL.

The rearrangement joins TRBV7-6 to TRBJ2-7; D may be TRBD2 (6 bases). Germline CDR1 is SGHVS and CDR2 is FNYEAQ. V was pared by 5 bases and J by 0 bases, with 14 bases between. This CDR3 is built from 15 residues. CDR3 DNA: TGTGCCAGCAGCGGAGGACGGGGGAGCTCCTACGAGCAGTACTTC. Protein sequence: CASSGGRGSSYEQYF. The entire variable domain, with the rest obtained from reference TRBV7-6 and TRBJ2-7, is as follows: GAGVSQSPRYKVTKRGQDVALRCDPISGHVSLYWYRQALGQGPEFLTYFNYEAQQDKSGLPNDRFSAERPEGSISTLTIQRTEQRDSAMYRCASSGGRGSSYEQYFGPGTRLTVT.

This clonotype was seen many times. The chain links TRBV25-1 to TRBJ2-5, with 9 bases aligning to TRBD1. This CDR3 contains 13 residues. The V segment lost 5 bases and the J segment 6 bases; nucleotides outside the gene matches: 4. CDR1 is MGHDK and CDR2 is SYGVNS in the germline V gene. CDR3 sequence: CASSLGTGKTQYF. DNA for the CDR3: TGTGCCAGCAGTCTTGGGACAGGGAAGACCCAGTACTTC.

This clonotype was detected many times. This chain joins TRBV20-1 and TRBJ2-3; D uncertain. Trimming shortened V by 3 bases and J by 8 bases, and 12 bases separated the two germline ends. CDR1 and CDR2 (germline): DFQATT, SNEGSKA (reference sequence). The CDR3 runs 12 residues. This CDR3 reads CSASHAVGTQYF. In nucleotides, the CDR3 is TGCAGTGCTAGTCATGCGGTCGGTACGCAGTATTTT.

Many counts were recorded for this clonotype. The V gene is TRBV20-1, the J gene TRBJ2-7, with D uncertain. This CDR3 spans 12 amino acids. Trimming stripped 0 bases from V and 7 bases from J, with 10 bases between. CDR1 and CDR2 from the germline V gene are DFQATT and SNEGSKA (reference sequence). This CDR3 is CSARDLGREQYF. CDR3 coding DNA: TGCAGTGCTAGAGATCTGGGTAGGGAGCAGTACTTC.

This clonotype was counted at least ten times. The chain couples TRBV5-1 to TRBJ2-1, with TRBD1 as a possible D gene (6 bases). This CDR3 has 15 amino acids. Trimming shortened V by 4 bases and J by 4 bases, and 15 bases separated the two germline ends. The germline CDR1 and CDR2 sequences are SGHRS and YFSETQ. The CDR3 is CASSPQGNYYNEQFF. The CDR3 DNA follows: TGCGCCAGCAGCCCACAGGGAAACTATTACAATGAGCAGTTCTTC.

The sample holds many counts of this clonotype. The CDR3 is CASSQARGSYNEQFF. In DNA, the CDR3 is TGCGCCAGCAGCCAAGCACGGGGCTCCTACAATGAGCAGTTCTTC. The chain recombines TRBV4-3 with TRBJ2-1, with a tentative D call TRBD2 (5 bases). CDR1 and CDR2 (germline): LGHNA, YSLEER. Between the trimmed V and J ends, which lost 1 base and 0 bases, there was a span of 7 bases. The CDR3 has 15 amino acids.

This clonotype was recorded many times. This chain links TRBV2 with TRBJ2-3; tentative D call: TRBD2 (6 bases). The germline V gene encodes CDR1 SNHLY and CDR2 FYNNEI. The CDR3 sequence is 16 residues long. With 3 bases removed from V and 3 bases from J, the gap between germline ends came to 16 bases. The CDR3 DNA is TGTGCCAGCAGTGATGGGAGCGGGCGCGGGACAGATACGCAGTATTTT. Residues: CASSDGSGRGTDTQYF. Using reference TRBV2 and TRBJ2-3 for the parts outside the CDR3, the full variable domain is EPEVTQTPSHQVTQMGQEVILRCVPISNHLYFYWYRQILGQKVEFLVSFYNNEISEKSEIFDDQFSVERPDGSNFTLKIRSTKLEDSAMYFCASSDGSGRGTDTQYFGPGTRLTVL.

This clonotype was observed a few times. This chain links TRBV7-2 with TRBJ2-1; no reliable D call. This CDR3 is 15 amino acids long. In germline, CDR1 is SGHTA, CDR2 FQGNSA. Trimming cost V 0 bases and J 6 bases, with 12 bases left between them. The CDR3 loop reads CASSLARGGGNEQFF. The DNA of the CDR3 is TGTGCCAGCAGCTTAGCGCGTGGCGGTGGCAATGAGCAGTTCTTC.

The sample holds many counts of this clonotype. The chain is built from TRBV7-8 and TRBJ2-3; no clear D. Between the trimmed V and J ends, which lost 4 bases and 6 bases, there was a span of 23 bases. The CDR3 spans 17 residues. The germline CDR1 and CDR2 sequences are SGHVS and FQNEAQ. The CDR3 DNA is TGTGCCAGCAGCTCCCTCCCCGGAGCTATCGCACAGGATACGCAGTATTTT. Translating gives CASSSLPGAIAQDTQYF.

This clonotype was counted at least ten times. The chain carries TRBV5-1 and TRBJ2-1, with 12 bases identical to TRBD2. The J segment lost 0 bases and the V segment lost 4 bases, leaving 5 bases of the junction unmatched. This CDR3 contains 17 residues. Germline CDR1 reads SGHRS; CDR2 reads YFSETQ. This CDR3 reads CASSRGLAGISYNEQFF. CDR3 DNA: TGCGCCAGCAGCCGAGGACTAGCGGGGATCTCCTACAATGAGCAGTTCTTC.

This clonotype was counted between two and nine times. The chain links TRBV14 to TRBJ2-7; D uncertain. V was cut by 0 bases and J by 11 bases, with 17 bases left in between. Looked up from germline, CDR1 is SGHDN and CDR2 is FVKESK. The CDR3 is made up of 14 amino acids. The CDR3 is CASSQDKGWRGKYF. CDR3 DNA: TGTGCCAGCAGCCAAGATAAGGGATGGCGAGGAAAGTACTTC.

The chain couples TRBV5-5 to TRBJ2-6, with 9 bases that match TRBD1. The CDR3 loop spans 18 amino acids. Germline V gene sequence: CDR1 SGHKS, CDR2 YYEKEE (reference sequence). V trimming: 2 bases; J trimming: 3 bases; junction bases outside the gene matches: 9. CDR3 sequence (DNA): TGTGCCAGCAGCTTCCGGACAGGGGAAATCAGTGGGGCCAACGTCCTGACTTTC. It encodes CASSFRTGEISGANVLTF.